This T cell receptor (beta chain) is from a study of early T cells in non-severe SARS-CoV-2 infection. Study at large: From unsorted whole blood, bulk RNA was sequenced, and the chains remained unpaired. Points from the study as a whole: Private and CD4 specificities were missed by VDJdb matching, skewed to anti-spike CD8.

Individual cDNA molecules received unique molecular identifiers during library preparation. One entry per CDR3 protein, called by TCRdb with MiXCR from the 5' RACE reads. The sample carries approximately 110,000 distinct CDR3 sequences, 15% recorded once. Of note for this clonotype: No antigen is known for it.

Germline V lookup: CDR1 MNHEY, CDR2 SVGEGT. The CDR3 contains 13 residues. V was pared by 6 bases and J by 9 bases, with 18 bases between. This sequence joins TRBV6-2 or TRBV6-3 and TRBJ2-7; tentatively, D is TRBD2 (6 bases). This sequence was found in an adult who was a healthcare worker with PCR-confirmed SARS-CoV-2 infection or an uninfected control (not recorded which). The sequenced sample consisted of whole blood. The CDR3 DNA reads as TGTGCCAGCAGCCTGGGACTCTCCTACAGGCAGTACTTC. Translating it yields CASSLGLSYRQYF.